The T cell receptor beta chain described here comes from a study of blood T cell repertoires in COVID-19. Study overall: COVID-19 samples collected from the United States, Italy and Spain covered acute and convalescent phases. The analysed material was cDNA or gDNA that came from T cells, B-cell-depleted T cells, or PBMCs.

Per the germline V gene, CDR1 is LNHDA and CDR2 is SQIVND (reference sequence). The CDR3 sequence is 16 residues long. V dropped 5 bases and J dropped 6; count of bases not matched to a gene: 16. In the original processing: Nucleated cell number was recorded as an estimate derived from reference gene primer amplification. The table came from immunoSEQ multiplex PCR; TCRdb's copy has only in-frame clones and leaves some out. The V and J calls and the clone size are those of that table, but D and trimming were determined from the DNA. Seen here are about 73,000 clones, 65% to 85% observed once, and the top ten hold around 4.1%.

The chain employs TRBV19 and TRBJ2-7, with 7 positions matching TRBD2. The clonotype comes from a woman aged 60-75 years with acute or convalescent COVID-19. Sequenced input: peripheral blood. CDR3 coding DNA: TGTGCCAGTAGTCCCGGGAGCGGGAAGGGAGCTGGCGAGCAGTACTTC. Amino acid sequence: CASSPGSGKGAGEQYF.